These T cell receptor beta chains were read from a single sample in a study of T cell responses to AZD1222 COVID-19 vaccine. Assay: immunoSEQ multiplex PCR; the TCRdb copy retains only in-frame clones and omits some. The table includes just over 80,000 clones, around 89% detected once. The specimen was peripheral blood, collected on day 0 of AZD1222 vaccination. The receptors stem from an adult in good health. Both conserved end residues are part of each CDR3. Fields, in order: CDR3 length, D gene, J gene, V gene, CDR3 protein. The D gene is left open where the match is weak.

CDR3 length: 11
D gene: -
J gene: TRBJ1-1
V gene: TRBV12-3/TRBV12-4
CDR3 protein: CATWTNTEAFF

CDR3 length: 16
D gene: -
J gene: TRBJ1-2
V gene: TRBV7-2
CDR3 protein: CASSLQYRAGVYGYTF

CDR3 length: 15
D gene: -
J gene: TRBJ2-6
V gene: TRBV14
CDR3 protein: CASSQGAAGANVLTF

CDR3 length: 13
D gene: TRBD1
J gene: TRBJ1-2
V gene: TRBV12-3/TRBV12-4
CDR3 protein: CASRWTGTIRYTF

CDR3 length: 16
D gene: -
J gene: TRBJ2-5
V gene: TRBV2
CDR3 protein: CASSEDLDPRGETQYF

CDR3 length: 13
D gene: -
J gene: TRBJ1-1
V gene: TRBV24-1
CDR3 protein: CATSPGENTEAFF

CDR3 length: 13
D gene: -
J gene: TRBJ2-3
V gene: TRBV24-1
CDR3 protein: CATSDFTSDTQYF

CDR3 length: 16
D gene: TRBD2
J gene: TRBJ2-3
V gene: TRBV28
CDR3 protein: CASNFPSSGGSQRQYF

CDR3 length: 15
D gene: TRBD2
J gene: TRBJ2-2
V gene: TRBV4-1
CDR3 protein: CASSQVTSGTGELFF

CDR3 length: 16
D gene: -
J gene: TRBJ1-1
V gene: TRBV19
CDR3 protein: CASSPDPAWGNTEAFF

CDR3 length: 14
D gene: -
J gene: TRBJ2-2
V gene: TRBV27
CDR3 protein: CASSWGHLTGELFF

CDR3 length: 12
D gene: -
J gene: TRBJ1-2
V gene: TRBV30
CDR3 protein: CAWSGGNYGYTF

CDR3 length: 13
D gene: -
J gene: TRBJ1-2
V gene: TRBV12-3/TRBV12-4
CDR3 protein: CASSRYRSGGYTF

CDR3 length: 15
D gene: -
J gene: TRBJ1-1
V gene: TRBV11-1
CDR3 protein: CASLNHLNLNTEAFF

CDR3 length: 16
D gene: -
J gene: TRBJ1-5
V gene: TRBV5-5
CDR3 protein: CASSLGSGQSNQPQHF

CDR3 length: 17
D gene: -
J gene: TRBJ1-5
V gene: TRBV7-3
CDR3 protein: CASSLSGRQGCNQPQHF

CDR3 length: 15
D gene: -
J gene: TRBJ1-2
V gene: TRBV9
CDR3 protein: CASSVGNSLNGGYTF

CDR3 length: 12
D gene: -
J gene: TRBJ2-1
V gene: TRBV7-9
CDR3 protein: CASSALGDEQFF

CDR3 length: 12
D gene: -
J gene: TRBJ1-2
V gene: TRBV11-2
CDR3 protein: CASSAGNYGYTF

CDR3 length: 13
D gene: -
J gene: TRBJ2-7
V gene: TRBV15
CDR3 protein: CATSTGLNYEQYF

CDR3 length: 13
D gene: -
J gene: TRBJ1-2
V gene: TRBV6-6
CDR3 protein: CASSYETKGGYTF

CDR3 length: 15
D gene: TRBD2
J gene: TRBJ2-3
V gene: TRBV28
CDR3 protein: CASSPAGARIGTQYF

CDR3 length: 14
D gene: -
J gene: TRBJ2-7
V gene: TRBV3-1/TRBV3-2
CDR3 protein: CASSQGGGNYEQYF

CDR3 length: 13
D gene: -
J gene: TRBJ1-5
V gene: TRBV4-2
CDR3 protein: CASSQFEQQPQHF

CDR3 length: 15
D gene: TRBD1
J gene: TRBJ1-2
V gene: TRBV19
CDR3 protein: CASRTRQGIGYGYTF

CDR3 length: 16
D gene: TRBD1
J gene: TRBJ1-4
V gene: TRBV6-5
CDR3 protein: CASSYQGGAGNEKLFF

CDR3 length: 13
D gene: -
J gene: TRBJ1-5
V gene: TRBV5-8
CDR3 protein: CASHWAGSQPQHF

CDR3 length: 12
D gene: -
J gene: TRBJ2-7
V gene: TRBV6-2/TRBV6-3
CDR3 protein: CASSRTTYEQYF

CDR3 length: 14
D gene: -
J gene: TRBJ1-1
V gene: TRBV10-1
CDR3 protein: CASSESTGRPEAFF

CDR3 length: 12
D gene: -
J gene: TRBJ2-7
V gene: TRBV19
CDR3 protein: CASSSGWHEQYF

CDR3 length: 15
D gene: -
J gene: TRBJ1-5
V gene: TRBV9
CDR3 protein: CASSVGSSSNQPQHF

CDR3 length: 13
D gene: TRBD1
J gene: TRBJ1-2
V gene: TRBV29-1
CDR3 protein: CSVAMTGHYGYTF

CDR3 length: 11
D gene: -
J gene: TRBJ2-7
V gene: TRBV25-1
CDR3 protein: CASSAGGEQYF

CDR3 length: 15
D gene: -
J gene: TRBJ1-1
V gene: TRBV12-5
CDR3 protein: CASGLAGGGTTEAFF

CDR3 length: 17
D gene: TRBD1
J gene: TRBJ1-2
V gene: TRBV5-5
CDR3 protein: CASSSRDTGGFTYGYTF

CDR3 length: 13
D gene: -
J gene: TRBJ1-2
V gene: TRBV27
CDR3 protein: CASSLGNNYGYTF

CDR3 length: 12
D gene: -
J gene: TRBJ2-1
V gene: TRBV7-9
CDR3 protein: CASSLVSNEQFF

CDR3 length: 14
D gene: TRBD1
J gene: TRBJ1-1
V gene: TRBV28
CDR3 protein: CALGQGAGNTEAFF

CDR3 length: 16
D gene: -
J gene: TRBJ2-7
V gene: TRBV7-8
CDR3 protein: CASSLQGRSSSYEQYF

CDR3 length: 15
D gene: -
J gene: TRBJ1-6
V gene: TRBV6-5
CDR3 protein: CASSAFAGEASPLHF

CDR3 length: 12
D gene: -
J gene: TRBJ1-3
V gene: TRBV19
CDR3 protein: CATTNSGNTIYF

CDR3 length: 14
D gene: -
J gene: TRBJ1-6
V gene: TRBV7-8
CDR3 protein: CASSLVRAGSPLHF

CDR3 length: 13
D gene: -
J gene: TRBJ1-1
V gene: TRBV12-3/TRBV12-4
CDR3 protein: CASSPGLRSEAFF

CDR3 length: 12
D gene: TRBD1
J gene: TRBJ2-7
V gene: TRBV29-1
CDR3 protein: CSVSTGNYEQYF

CDR3 length: 14
D gene: -
J gene: TRBJ1-1
V gene: TRBV3-1/TRBV3-2
CDR3 protein: CASSRGGAGTEAFF

CDR3 length: 15
D gene: -
J gene: TRBJ2-1
V gene: TRBV6-1
CDR3 protein: CASSEIGLSYNEQFF

CDR3 length: 12
D gene: TRBD2
J gene: TRBJ2-1
V gene: TRBV29-1
CDR3 protein: CSVGQGGNEQFF

CDR3 length: 14
D gene: -
J gene: TRBJ2-2
V gene: TRBV2
CDR3 protein: CASLQATNTGELFF

CDR3 length: 16
D gene: TRBD1
J gene: TRBJ1-1
V gene: TRBV11-2
CDR3 protein: CASSTQPGTVNTEAFF

CDR3 length: 16
D gene: -
J gene: TRBJ1-3
V gene: TRBV18
CDR3 protein: CASLPLGRSSGNTIYF

CDR3 length: 16
D gene: TRBD1
J gene: TRBJ2-1
V gene: TRBV2
CDR3 protein: CASSEVFGQGSYEQFF

CDR3 length: 15
D gene: TRBD1
J gene: TRBJ1-1
V gene: TRBV19
CDR3 protein: CASSTSGTGWTEAFF

CDR3 length: 11
D gene: -
J gene: TRBJ2-7
V gene: TRBV7-8
CDR3 protein: CASSPRSEQYF

CDR3 length: 13
D gene: -
J gene: TRBJ1-1
V gene: TRBV19
CDR3 protein: CASSPRLDTEAFF

CDR3 length: 19
D gene: TRBD1
J gene: TRBJ1-5
V gene: TRBV30
CDR3 protein: CAWSVLGRGPTRSNQPQHF

CDR3 length: 14
D gene: -
J gene: TRBJ1-4
V gene: TRBV27
CDR3 protein: CASRKGRPAEKLFF

CDR3 length: 13
D gene: TRBD1
J gene: TRBJ1-2
V gene: TRBV7-3
CDR3 protein: CASSPGQGGGYTF

CDR3 length: 12
D gene: -
J gene: TRBJ1-4
V gene: TRBV15
CDR3 protein: CATSDNFRGLFF